A selection of T cell receptor beta chains follows, all from one sample in a study of blood T cell repertoires in COVID-19. Measured with immunoSEQ multiplex PCR; TCRdb has only the in-frame clones, and not every one. Of hundreds of thousands of clones in the sample, around 90% were seen once. Sequenced input: peripheral blood. The receptors derive from a woman under 30 who had recovered from COVID-19. Both conserved end residues are part of each CDR3. A D gene is named only where the DNA matches it firmly. The size entry is marked missing in some rows and otherwise reads once, few, many or a size class.

j_call,v_call,d_call,clone_size,cdr3_length,cdr3_nt,cdr3_aa
TRBJ2-7,TRBV27,.,.,13,TGTGCCAGCAGTTTAATCTTCCGGGGAGAGCAGTACTTC,CASSLIFRGEQYF
TRBJ1-1,TRBV27,.,.,15,TGTGCCAGCAGTTTATTAGGCAGGGTGATGACTGAAGCTTTCTTT,CASSLLGRVMTEAFF
TRBJ2-3,TRBV4-3,TRBD1,.,14,TGCGCCAGCAGCCAAGAACCGGGGACAGGGTTCGCTCGTTTT,CASSQEPGTGFARF
TRBJ2-1,TRBV19,TRBD1,.,14,TGTGCCAGTGGGGACAGGGGGGACTACAATGAGCAGTTCTTC,CASGDRGDYNEQFF
TRBJ2-3,TRBV24-1,.,.,14,TGTGCCACCAGTGATTCCAAGGGAGCAGATACGCAGTATTTT,CATSDSKGADTQYF
TRBJ1-4,TRBV7-9,TRBD1,few,14,TGTGCCAGCAGCTTAGGACAGGGAAGGGAAAAACTGTTTTTT,CASSLGQGREKLFF
TRBJ2-1,TRBV6-5,TRBD1,.,14,TGTGCCAGCGTGGAACCGGGACAGAGCAATGAGCAGTTCTTC,CASVEPGQSNEQFF
TRBJ1-1,TRBV12-3/TRBV12-4,.,.,11,TGTGCCAGCAAAATAAACACTGAAGCTTTCTTT,CASKINTEAFF
TRBJ1-5,TRBV5-1,.,.,15,TGCGCCAGCAGCTTGGCACCCGCGGGGGATCAGCCCCAGCATTTT,CASSLAPAGDQPQHF
TRBJ1-1,TRBV18,TRBD1,.,14,TGTGCCAGCTCAAGACAGGGATTAAACACTGAAGCTTTCTTT,CASSRQGLNTEAFF
TRBJ2-3,TRBV4-3,.,.,17,TGCGCCAGCAGCCATGACTCGACTGCTGCTAGCACAGATACGCAGTATTTT,CASSHDSTAASTDTQYF
TRBJ1-2,TRBV7-2,TRBD1,.,17,TGTGCCAGCAGCCCGTCCGGGACAGGGAACCCTAACTATGGCTACACCTTC,CASSPSGTGNPNYGYTF
TRBJ2-7,TRBV9,.,.,16,TGTGCCAGCAGCGTCGAGGACAGAAACAAGGCGTACGAGCAGTACTTC,CASSVEDRNKAYEQYF
TRBJ2-7,TRBV4-3,TRBD2,few,16,TGCGCCAGCAGCCAAGTCCTAGCGGGAGTTGCCTACGAGCAGTACTTC,CASSQVLAGVAYEQYF
TRBJ2-2,TRBV7-3,.,few,18,TGTGCCAGCAGCTTAACGAGACCCCAGATGCCCGGGACCGGGGAGCTGTTTTTT,CASSLTRPQMPGTGELFF
TRBJ1-2,TRBV27,TRBD1,.,15,TGTGCCAGCAGGGGCGGACAGGGGGCCTACTATGGCTACACCTTC,CASRGGQGAYYGYTF
TRBJ2-5,TRBV21-1,.,.,9,TGTGCCAGCAACGGGACCCAGTACTTC,CASNGTQYF
TRBJ2-1,TRBV6-4,TRBD2,.,16,TGTGCCAGCAGTGACTCGGGGGGGGAAAAGGGTTCTGAGCAGTTCTTC,CASSDSGGEKGSEQFF
TRBJ2-5,TRBV11-3,TRBD1,.,15,TGTGCCAGCAGCTTAGACTCGACAGGGGTCGAGACCCAGTACTTC,CASSLDSTGVETQYF
TRBJ2-7,TRBV15,.,.,14,TGTGCCACCAGCTCCCAGAGGTATAGTTACGAGCAGTACTTC,CATSSQRYSYEQYF
TRBJ2-3,TRBV4-3,TRBD2,.,16,TGCGCCAGCAGCCAAGTAACTAGCGGGAGGCCAGATACGCAGTATTTT,CASSQVTSGRPDTQYF
TRBJ1-2,TRBV7-9,TRBD1,.,17,TGTGCCAGCAACCCGCCCGGGACAGGGGGCGAAGACTATGGCTACACCTTC,CASNPPGTGGEDYGYTF
TRBJ1-5,TRBV6-1,.,.,16,TGTGCCAGCAGTGAATTACCCGGGGTTGGCAATCAGCCCCAGCATTTT,CASSELPGVGNQPQHF
TRBJ1-4,TRBV7-6,.,few,16,TGTGCCAGCAGCTTAGCTCAGGGTACAACTAATGAAAAACTGTTTTTT,CASSLAQGTTNEKLFF
TRBJ2-7,TRBV11-3,.,.,14,TGTGCCAGCAGCTTAGTGACCCCCAGGTACGAGCAGTACTTC,CASSLVTPRYEQYF
TRBJ2-7,TRBV6-2/TRBV6-3,TRBD2,.,14,TGTGCCAGCAGTTACGGGACTAGCGGTCAAGGGGAGTACTTC,CASSYGTSGQGEYF
TRBJ2-7,TRBV5-1,TRBD2,.,16,TGCGCCAGCAGCCCGGCACAAGCGGGGTTGGTCTACGAGCAGTACTTC,CASSPAQAGLVYEQYF
TRBJ2-1,TRBV12-3/TRBV12-4,.,.,13,TGTGCCAGCAGTTCCGGGATCTACAATGAGCAGTTCTTC,CASSSGIYNEQFF
TRBJ1-3,TRBV7-6,.,few,15,TGTGCCAGCAGCCTCGTCCGTAATCCTGGAAACACCATATATTTT,CASSLVRNPGNTIYF
TRBJ2-1,TRBV3-1/TRBV3-2,TRBD2,once,17,TGTGCCAGCAGCCAGGGGACTAGCGGCCCATCCTACAATGAGCAGTTCTTC,CASSQGTSGPSYNEQFF
TRBJ1-2,TRBV4-3,.,.,14,TGCGCCAGCAGCCAATCCGGGGTAGACTATGGCTACACCTTC,CASSQSGVDYGYTF
TRBJ2-1,TRBV5-1,TRBD2,once,16,TGCGCCAGCAGCCCCCTAGCGGCAAGCTCCTACAATGAGCAGTTCTTC,CASSPLAASSYNEQFF
TRBJ2-6,TRBV10-3,TRBD1,.,16,TGTGCCATCAGTGGACAGGGGAATACTGGGGCCAACGTCCTGACTTTC,CAISGQGNTGANVLTF
TRBJ2-5,TRBV2,TRBD2,few,15,TGTGCCAGCAAGCATCCTAGCGGGATGTCCGAGACCCAGTACTTC,CASKHPSGMSETQYF
TRBJ2-2,TRBV4-3,.,.,12,TGCGCCAGCAGCCATTACGGCGGGGAGCTGTTTTTT,CASSHYGGELFF
TRBJ2-7,TRBV6-5,.,.,13,TGTGCCAGCAGCTATGGGGAGGCCTACGAGCAGTACTTC,CASSYGEAYEQYF
TRBJ2-7,TRBV5-6,.,.,14,TGTGCCAGCAGCTCCTTTCAGGGGAGACACGAGCAGTACTTC,CASSSFQGRHEQYF
TRBJ2-7,TRBV6-5,.,.,16,TGTGCCAGCAGTTACGGGGTGCCAGGGCTCTCCTACGAGCAGTACTTC,CASSYGVPGLSYEQYF
TRBJ2-7,TRBV20-1,.,.,11,TGCAGTGCCACTCCCCGATACGAGCAGTACTTC,CSATPRYEQYF
TRBJ1-1,TRBV13,.,.,13,TGTGCCAGCAGCGGTACAGAAAACACTGAAGCTTTCTTT,CASSGTENTEAFF